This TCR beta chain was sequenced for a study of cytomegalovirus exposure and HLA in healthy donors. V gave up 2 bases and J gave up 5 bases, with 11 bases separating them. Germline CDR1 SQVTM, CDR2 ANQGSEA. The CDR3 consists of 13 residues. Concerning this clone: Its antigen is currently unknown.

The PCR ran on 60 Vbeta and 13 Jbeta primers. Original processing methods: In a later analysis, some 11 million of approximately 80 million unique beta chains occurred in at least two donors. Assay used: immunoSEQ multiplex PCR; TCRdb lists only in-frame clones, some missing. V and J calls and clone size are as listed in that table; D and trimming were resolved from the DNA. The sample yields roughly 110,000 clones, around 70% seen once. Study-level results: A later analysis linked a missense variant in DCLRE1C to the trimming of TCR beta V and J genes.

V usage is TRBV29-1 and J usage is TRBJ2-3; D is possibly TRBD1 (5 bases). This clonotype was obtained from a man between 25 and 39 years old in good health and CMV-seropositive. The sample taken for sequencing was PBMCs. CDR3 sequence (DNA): TGCAGCGTTGAAAGGGGTGAAGGAGATACGCAGTATTTT. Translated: CSVERGEGDTQYF.